The 18 T cell receptor beta chains listed next were all sequenced from one sample in a study of cytomegalovirus exposure and HLA in healthy donors. Use of 60 Vbeta and 13 Jbeta primers characterized the PCR. Measured with immunoSEQ multiplex PCR; TCRdb has only the in-frame clones, and not every one. The table records 130,000 to 150,000 clones, about two thirds of them present only once. The specimen sequenced was PBMCs. The source is a young woman in good health and CMV-seronegative.

V gene TRBV7-2 combines with J gene TRBJ2-4; tentatively, D is TRBD1 (7 bases). Trimming cost V 2 bases and J 3 bases, with 23 bases left between them. CDR3 length equals 19 residues. The germline V gene has CDR1 SGHTA and CDR2 FQGNSA. CDR3 sequence reads: CASSLHTVQGGLVKNIQYF. DNA of the CDR3: TGTGCCAGCAGCTTACATACAGTCCAGGGGGGCTTAGTCAAAAACATTCAGTACTTC.

This rearrangement joins TRBV5-4 to TRBJ2-3, with 12 bases identical to TRBD2. The V gene end was trimmed by 5 bases and the J gene end by 3 bases; junction bases not matched to a gene: 4. Per the germline V gene, CDR1 is SGHNT and CDR2 is YYREEE (reference sequence). This CDR3 has 15 amino acids. The CDR3 DNA reads as TGTGCCAGCAGTCCCGGGACTAGCGGGACAGATACGCAGTATTTT. Its protein is CASSPGTSGTDTQYF.

The genes are TRBV5-1 and TRBJ1-1; D unclear. Germline loops: CDR1 SGHRS, CDR2 YFSETQ. V lost 0 bases, J lost 2 bases, and 5 bases lay in between. This CDR3 comprises 13 residues. As DNA, the CDR3 is TGCGCCAGCAGCTTGGCAACTAACACTGAAGCTTTCTTT. The encoded protein is CASSLATNTEAFF.

This rearrangement joins TRBV9 to TRBJ2-1, with D perhaps TRBD2 (7 bases). V lost 4 bases, J lost 5 bases, and 16 bases lay in between. Germline-derived CDR1 and CDR2 are SGDLS and YYNGEE. CDR3 length: 15 residues. CDR3 sequence reads: CASSRRGGGDNEQFF. CDR3 bases: TGTGCCAGCAGCCGTCGCGGGGGCGGGGACAATGAGCAGTTCTTC.

The genes are TRBV2 and TRBJ2-5, with 7 bases matching TRBD2. The J call is uncertain, as TRBJ2-7 better fits the DNA end. Germline values: CDR1 SNHLY, CDR2 FYNNEI. The CDR3 is 14 amino acids. DNA for the CDR3: TGTGCCAGCATGGGGCGGGGGATCTCCTACGAGCAGTACTTC. It encodes CASMGRGISYEQYF.

The V and J genes are TRBV19 and TRBJ2-1, with D possibly being TRBD2 (5 bases). The CDR3 contains 16 residues. Looked up from germline, CDR1 is LNHDA and CDR2 is SQIVND (reference sequence). Trimming removed 7 bases from V and 0 bases from J, with 16 bases in between. CDR3 loop: CASISTPRGSYNEQFF. CDR3 in DNA: TGTGCCAGTATATCGACCCCCCGGGGCTCCTACAATGAGCAGTTCTTC. Looking up the rest from reference TRBV19 and TRBJ2-1 gives the full variable domain: DGGITQSPKYLFRKEGQNVTLSCEQNLNHDAMYWYRQDPGQGLRLIYYSQIVNDFQKGDIAEGYSVSREKKESFPLTVTSAQKNPTAFYLCASISTPRGSYNEQFFGPGTRLTVL.

In nucleotides, the CDR3 is TGTGCCAGTAGTATCGGGTTTTTCAGGGCTAATGGCTACACCTTC. It yields the protein CASSIGFFRANGYTF. The chain is built from TRBV19 and TRBJ1-2; D might be TRBD1 (5 bases). Per the germline V gene, CDR1 is LNHDA and CDR2 is SQIVND (reference sequence). Trimming took 3 bases from V and 6 from J, leaving 17 bases between them. The length of the CDR3 is 15 residues. Drawing the rest from reference TRBV19 and TRBJ1-2, the complete variable domain is DGGITQSPKYLFRKEGQNVTLSCEQNLNHDAMYWYRQDPGQGLRLIYYSQIVNDFQKGDIAEGYSVSREKKESFPLTVTSAQKNPTAFYLCASSIGFFRANGYTFGSGTRLTVV.

With respect to this clone: The sample holds other DNA sequences that translate to the same CDR3. The genes are TRBV29-1 and TRBJ1-1, with D possibly matching TRBD1 (5 bases). Trimming took off 4 bases at V and 0 bases at J, with 12 bases between the two ends. This CDR3 region has 14 residues. Per the germline V gene, CDR1 is SQVTM and CDR2 is ANQGSEA. CDR3 nucleotides: TGCAGCGTTGTACGAGGAGGGGTGAACACTGAAGCTTTCTTT. Protein sequence: CSVVRGGVNTEAFF.

The chain uses TRBV6-4 and TRBJ1-5; 8 bases fit TRBD1. Germline V CDR1 and CDR2: MRHNA, SNTAGT. The V segment lost 7 bases and the J segment 0 bases; nucleotides outside the gene matches: 8. The CDR3 length is 16 residues. The CDR3 reads CASTPDRAYSNQPQHF. The CDR3 DNA is TGTGCCAGCACCCCGGACAGGGCATATAGCAATCAGCCCCAGCATTTT.

The rearrangement uses TRBV2 and TRBJ2-7; no firm D call. The V end was cut by 7 bases, the J end by 11 bases, with 18 bases between. The CDR3 has 12 amino acids. CDR1 and CDR2 (germline): SNHLY, FYNNEI. In nucleotides, the CDR3 is TGTGCCAGCACCCGATTATCCCGGTTTGAGTACTTC. Its protein is CASTRLSRFEYF.

V is TRBV5-6 and J is TRBJ2-1, with a possible D match to TRBD2 (6 bases). Germline V gene sequence: CDR1 SGHDT, CDR2 YYEEEE. Trimming cost V 0 bases and J 7 bases, with 14 bases left between them. The CDR3 has 15 residues. Written as DNA, the CDR3 is TGTGCCAGCAGCTTGGTTCTAAGGAGGGGTAATGAGCAGTTCTTC. Amino acids: CASSLVLRRGNEQFF.

This clone was recorded a few times. The genes are TRBV4-2 and TRBJ1-2; D might be TRBD1 (5 bases). This CDR3 contains 16 residues. V was shortened by 0 bases and J by 7 bases, with 18 bases between the two germline ends. The germline V gene has CDR1 LGHNA and CDR2 YNFKEQ. The CDR3 nucleotides are TGTGCCAGCAGCCAAGAGAATCGGGGGGTTCTATCTGGCTACACCTTC. It translates to CASSQENRGVLSGYTF.

The gene calls are TRBV7-2 and TRBJ1-2, with 9 bases fitting TRBD1. This CDR3 has 15 residues. Germline CDR1 reads SGHTA; CDR2 reads FQGNSA. Unmatched junction bases numbered 8, after V lost 5 bases and J lost 4 bases. The CDR3 DNA follows: TGTGCCAGCAGCATACGGGACAGGGCCGTCTATGGCTACACCTTC. This translates into CASSIRDRAVYGYTF.

The table lists this clone with a few counts. In nucleotides, the CDR3 is TGTGCCAGCAGCTTCCAGGGGGCTGGTAACACTGAAGCTTTCTTT. Encoded protein: CASSFQGAGNTEAFF. V and J are TRBV7-6 and TRBJ1-1; 8 bases align to TRBD1. The CDR3 consists of 15 residues. V was pared by 3 bases and J by 2 bases, with 5 bases of the junction left unmatched. The V gene's germline CDR1 is SGHVS and CDR2 FNYEAQ.

In the case of this clone: Other DNA sequences in this sample translate to the same CDR3. The V gene is TRBV2, the J gene TRBJ2-3; a weak D match, TRBD2 (6 bases). Germline V gene data show CDR1 as SNHLY and CDR2 as FYNNEI. The ends were cut back, 7 bases at V and 2 bases at J, with 13 bases in the middle. There are 14 residues in the CDR3. The CDR3 DNA reads TGTGCCAGCACCTTGACGGGGGTCACAGATACGCAGTATTTT. Translated: CASTLTGVTDTQYF.

The chain uses TRBV7-9 and TRBJ1-4, with D perhaps TRBD1 (5 bases). V was shortened by 3 bases and J by 0 bases, with 14 bases between the two germline ends. The CDR3 extends over 17 amino acids. Germline V lookup: CDR1 SEHNR, CDR2 FQNEAQ (reference sequence). DNA of the CDR3: TGTGCCAGCAGCTTCGGCAGGGCCCCCGCAACTAATGAAAAACTGTTTTTT. Residues: CASSFGRAPATNEKLFF.

The chain links TRBV10-3 to TRBJ2-1; 8 positions match TRBD2. The ends lost 8 bases at V and 6 bases at J; junction bases unmatched: 9. Per the germline V gene, CDR1 is ENHRY and CDR2 is SYGVKD. This CDR3 contains 14 residues. CDR3 in DNA: TGTGCCATCTCCTTGTCCCGGGAGGGCAATGAGCAGTTCTTC. It codes for CAISLSREGNEQFF.

This chain links TRBV7-2 with TRBJ1-1; 8 bases are shared with TRBD1. This CDR3 contains 16 residues. CDR1 is SGHTA, CDR2 FQGNSA, per germline. Germline trimming cut 5 bases from V and 4 bases from J; bases unmatched to any gene: 12. In DNA, the CDR3 is TGTGCCAGCAGCAACTTCGGACAGGGTGCCGCCACTGAAGCTTTCTTT. Translating it yields CASSNFGQGAATEAFF.